The 6 T cell receptor beta chains presented below share a single source sample, sequenced in a study of beta chain features in type 1 diabetes. Expressed TCRB transcripts were sequenced because the entire RNA isolate underwent reverse transcription. TCRdb's copy holds only in-frame clones and misses some; the assay was immunoSEQ multiplex PCR. Of about 360,000 clones in the sample, around 12% were seen once. The material sequenced was naive CD4+ T cells from blood. The receptor set was obtained from a man aged 18-30 years in good health.

This clone occurred a few times. This chain links TRBV30 with TRBJ2-3; 15 nucleotides align to TRBD2. J was trimmed by 5 bases and V by 1 base; bases with no gene match: 7. CDR1 is GTSNPN, CDR2 SVGIG, per germline (reference sequence). The CDR3 has 17 residues. The chain's CDR3 is CAWSDGLAGGLIDTQYF. In nucleotides, the CDR3 is TGTGCCTGGAGTGACGGACTAGCGGGAGGGCTTATAGATACGCAGTATTTT.

V and J are TRBV11-3 and TRBJ2-5; D might be TRBD2 (6 bases). The CDR3 loop spans 16 amino acids. Germline V gives CDR1 SGHNT, CDR2 YENEEA. V lost 2 bases to trimming and J lost 5 bases, with 18 bases between them. CDR3 loop: CASSLMWRGVGETQYF. The CDR3 coding sequence is TGTGCCAGCAGCTTAATGTGGCGGGGAGTTGGTGAGACCCAGTACTTC.

This chain joins TRBV30 and TRBJ2-1; D gene uncertain. V was shortened by 4 bases and J by 2 bases, with 12 bases between the two germline ends. Germline CDR1 is GTSNPN and CDR2 is SVGIG (reference sequence). The CDR3 extends over 14 amino acids. The CDR3 protein is CAWTPLRTYNEQFF. For the CDR3, the DNA is TGTGCCTGGACCCCTTTGCGGACCTACAATGAGCAGTTCTTC.

This clone was counted between two and nine times. This sequence joins TRBV11-2 and TRBJ1-2, with D hard to call. Germline loops: CDR1 SGHAT, CDR2 FQNNGV. V was trimmed by 5 bases and J by 2 bases, leaving 9 bases between them. CDR3 length: 13 amino acids. CDR3 bases: TGTGCCAGCAGCGAGGGCTTAAACTATGGCTACACCTTC. This codes for CASSEGLNYGYTF.

The V call is TRBV5-8, the J call TRBJ1-5; D is unresolved. The CDR3 consists of 15 residues. Between the trimmed V and J ends, which lost 0 bases and 2 bases, there was a span of 9 bases. From germline, CDR1 is SGHTS and CDR2 YDEGEE. CDR3 amino acids: CASSLGVRGNQPQHF. The CDR3 DNA follows: TGTGCCAGCAGCTTGGGGGTGAGGGGCAATCAGCCCCAGCATTTT.

The J gene is TRBJ1-5, the V gene TRBV19, with no clear D. V lost 1 base and J lost 2, with 12 bases in between. CDR3 length: 16 amino acids. The germline gives CDR1 LNHDA, CDR2 SQIVND (reference sequence). This CDR3 is CASSIAGGMGNQPQHF. Here the CDR3 DNA reads TGTGCCAGTAGTATAGCTGGCGGGATGGGCAATCAGCCCCAGCATTTT. Full variable domain (rest looked up from reference TRBV19 and TRBJ1-5): DGGITQSPKYLFRKEGQNVTLSCEQNLNHDAMYWYRQDPGQGLRLIYYSQIVNDFQKGDIAEGYSVSREKKESFPLTVTSAQKNPTAFYLCASSIAGGMGNQPQHFGDGTRLSIL.